Presented here are 28 T cell receptor beta chains from one specimen sequenced in a study of tissue T cells after allogeneic stem cell transplantation. Method: immunoSEQ multiplex PCR; TCRdb's copy keeps in-frame clones and lacks some. The sample has about 48,000 clones; 65% to 80% are singletons. Material for sequencing was sorted cells pooled from one or two spleens. These receptors all come from a pool of C57BL/6 mice in good health.

Points on this clone: Gene names are the mouse ones. With the read ending 1 residue before the CDR3 end, the germline J gene is used to fill in that end. V is TRBV20 and J is TRBJ2-5, with 9 positions matching TRBD2. Trimming removed 6 bases from V and 3 bases from J; junction bases left unmatched: 1. Per the germline V gene, CDR1 is GFQATS and CDR2 is STVNSAI. This CDR3 is 12 amino acids long. CDR3 bases read: TGTGGTGCCGGACTGGGGCAAGACACCCAGTAC. Its translation is CGAGLGQDTQY. The entire CDR3 protein is CGAGLGQDTQYF.

As for this clone: The gene names here belong to mouse. The DNA ends 1 residue before the CDR3 does, and the rest of the CDR3 is filled in from the germline J gene. This chain links TRBV13-2 with TRBJ2-7, with 12 positions matching TRBD2. CDR3 length equals 14 residues. Germline lookup yields CDR1 NNHNN and CDR2 SYGAGS (reference sequence). V shed 5 bases, J shed 3 bases, and the junction held 3 bases outside the gene matches. The part of the CDR3 DNA that was read is TGTGCCAGCGGGGGACTGGGGGGCCTCTATGAACAGTAC. Its protein is CASGGLGGLYEQY. The entire CDR3 reads CASGGLGGLYEQYF.

This clone was picked up a small number of times. Genes and germline are mouse. The read ends 1 residue shy of where the CDR3 ends; the end is completed using the germline J gene. The genes are TRBV1 and TRBJ1-4; no reliable D call. This CDR3 has 14 amino acids. V dropped 0 bases and J dropped 6 bases, with 8 bases sitting between them. Germline V gives CDR1 NSQYPW, CDR2 LRSPGD (reference sequence). The CDR3 region is CTCSADQGHERLFF. The DNA read from the CDR3 is TGCACCTGCAGTGCAGATCAAGGGCACGAAAGATTATTT. Filled out from reference TRBV1 and TRBJ1-4, the complete variable domain reads VTLLEQNPRWRLVPRGQAVNLRCILKNSQYPWMSWYQQDLQKQLQWLFTLRSPGDKEVKSLPGADYLATRVTDTELRLQVANMSQGRTLYCTCSADQGHERLFFGHGTKLSVL.

As regards this clone: The listed genes are named as in mouse. The CDR3 end lies 1 residue beyond the end of the read and is filled in from the germline J gene. V gene TRBV26 combines with J gene TRBJ2-4; TRBD2 might be the D (7 bases). Germline loops: CDR1 KGHPV, CDR2 FQNQEV (reference sequence). The CDR3 has 15 amino acids. With 2 bases removed from V and 1 base from J, the gap between germline ends came to 10 bases. The CDR3: CASSLRGAGQNTLYF. Partial CDR3 DNA: TGTGCCAGCAGTCTGAGGGGGGCTGGTCAAAACACCTTGTAC.

Comments on this clone: Gene names refer to mouse genes. Read sequence stops 1 residue before the CDR3 end, and the germline J gene provides the missing end. The chain has TRBV20 and TRBJ1-4; 8 nucleotides line up with TRBD1. Per germline, CDR1 GFQATS and CDR2 STVNSAI. This CDR3 is built from 14 residues. The V segment lost 6 bases and the J segment 4 bases; nucleotides outside the gene matches: 7. The CDR3 bases that were read are TGTGGTGCCTCCGACAGGGGCGGCAACGAAAGATTATTT. Translating gives CGASDRGGNERLF. The full CDR3 is CGASDRGGNERLFF.

A note on this clone: Gene names and germline refer to mouse. The read terminates 1 residue before the CDR3 end, so the remaining end is supplied by the germline J gene. J is TRBJ1-4 and V is TRBV19; 7 nucleotides match TRBD1. Trimming removed 1 base from V and 3 bases from J; junction bases left unmatched: 6. The CDR3 runs 16 residues. Germline lookup yields CDR1 FNHDT and CDR2 SITEND (reference sequence). This CDR3 reads CASSIRQGGPNERLFF. CDR3 DNA (partial): TGTGCCAGCAGTATACGGCAGGGGGGACCCAACGAAAGATTATTT.

Details on this clone: The genes are named according to mouse. The read finishes 1 residue shy of the CDR3 end, and the germline J gene is used to complete it. J is TRBJ1-6 and V is TRBV13-3, with TRBD1 matching 8 bases. TRBJ1-6 is classed as an ORF, of uncertain function. CDR3 length: 14 residues. The V and J ends lost 4 bases and 7 bases, in that order; junction bases with no gene match: 4. CDR1 and CDR2 (germline): NNHDY, SYVADS. The CDR3 protein is CASSHRGWNSPLYF. Partial CDR3 DNA: TGTGCCAGCAGTCACAGGGGGTGGAATTCGCCCCTCTAC.

This clone was seen just once. Genes and germline come from the mouse. The observed sequence ends 1 residue before the CDR3 terminus, with the missing tail filled in from the germline J gene. The V and J genes are TRBV13-3 and TRBJ1-1; 7 nucleotides line up with TRBD1. Trimming took 1 base from V and 3 from J; bases not matched to a gene: 0. Per the germline V gene, CDR1 is NNHDY and CDR2 is SYVADS. The CDR3 contains 13 residues. The CDR3 loop is CASSDQGDTEVFF. The sequenced CDR3 bases are TGTGCCAGCAGTGATCAGGGGGACACAGAAGTCTTC.

Concerning this clone: Gene names and germline match the mouse. The missing CDR3 end, 1 residue past where the read stops, is filled in from the germline J gene. The chain recombines TRBV12-2 with TRBJ2-3; D is possibly TRBD2 (6 bases). Germline V lookup: CDR1 SGHLS, CDR2 HYDKME. Trimming shortened V by 0 bases and J by 0 bases, and 9 bases separated the two germline ends. This CDR3 is built from 15 residues. CDR3 sequence reads: CASSLAWGSAETLYF. The CDR3 DNA, read in part, is TGTGCCAGCTCTCTCGCCTGGGGTAGTGCAGAAACGCTGTAT.

With respect to this clone: The genes are named according to mouse. The sequenced fragment ends 1 residue before the CDR3 boundary, so the rest is inferred from the germline J gene. The chain combines TRBV13-1 with TRBJ2-1, with TRBD2 matching 8 bases. CDR3 size: 17 residues. V lost 0 bases and J lost 0; bases outside the gene matches: 5. From germline, CDR1 is NSHNY and CDR2 SYGAGN. The part of the CDR3 DNA that was read is TGTGCCAGCAGTGATGCAACGGACTGGGTTAACTATGCTGAGCAGTTC. Residues: CASSDATDWVNYAEQF. The entire CDR3 reads CASSDATDWVNYAEQFF.

Turning to this clone: Gene names are mouse gene names. The CDR3 extends 1 residue past the end of the read, so its final part is completed from the germline J gene. The gene calls are TRBV1 and TRBJ2-3, with 8 bases fitting TRBD2. Germline V gene data show CDR1 as NSQYPW and CDR2 as LRSPGD (reference sequence). With 6 bases clipped from V and 0 bases from J, the junction kept 2 bases outside the gene matches. The CDR3 totals 14 residues. The part of the CDR3 DNA that was read is TGCACCTGCAGCACTGGGGGTAGTGCAGAAACGCTGTAT. Its translation: CTCSTGGSAETLY. The CDR3, in full, reads CTCSTGGSAETLYF.

Worth noting for this clone: Mouse germline and gene names are used. The read ends 1 residue before the CDR3 terminus; that terminus is restored from the germline J gene. The V gene is TRBV12-1, the J gene TRBJ1-1; TRBD1 is a possible D gene (6 bases). The CDR3 has 14 amino acids. Germline V gives CDR1 SGHSN, CDR2 HYEKVE. Trimming removed 3 bases at V and 3 bases at J, with 13 bases between. CDR3 bases read: TGTGCCAGCTCTGCCGGGACATCCTACACAGAAGTCTTC. This sequence encodes CASSAGTSYTEVF. In full, the CDR3 reads CASSAGTSYTEVFF. The variable domain in full, completed from reference TRBV12-1 and TRBJ1-1, reads DSGVVQSPRHIIKEKGGRSVLTCIPISGHSNVVWYQQTLGKELKFLIQHYEKVERDKGFLPSRFSVQQFDDYHSEMNMSALELEDSAMYFCASSAGTSYTEVFFGKGTRLTVV.

On this clone itself: Gene labels here are mouse ones. The read gets to within 1 residue of the CDR3 end, and the germline J gene fills in the rest. This rearrangement joins TRBV29 to TRBJ2-1, with D unclear. Germline loops: CDR1 MSHET, CDR2 SYDVDS. Trimming removed 4 bases at V and 6 bases at J, with 4 bases between. The CDR3 is 11 residues long. The part of the CDR3 DNA that was read is TGTGCTAGCAGTTCGGGTGCTGAGCAGTTC. This translates into CASSSGAEQF. The entire CDR3 protein is CASSSGAEQFF.

With respect to this clone: Gene names denote mouse genes. The read finishes 1 residue shy of the CDR3 end, and the germline J gene is used to complete it. This sequence joins TRBV12-2 and TRBJ2-7; no clear D gene. CDR1 and CDR2 from the germline V gene are SGHLS and HYDKME. The CDR3 consists of 12 residues. Trimming pared 0 bases from V and 4 bases from J, leaving 6 bases between. The covered CDR3 bases are TGTGCCAGCTCTCTCGAGAGATATGAACAGTAC. Encoded protein: CASSLERYEQY. The whole CDR3 region reads CASSLERYEQYF.

On this clone: Here the gene names and germline are mouse. The CDR3 end falls 1 residue outside the read, so it is completed with the germline J gene. V and J are TRBV12-2 and TRBJ2-2; 7 bases line up with TRBD2. Germline CDR1 SGHLS, CDR2 HYDKME. The length of the CDR3 is 14 residues. V lost 4 bases to trimming and J lost 2 bases; unmatched junction nucleotides: 3. This CDR3 is CASSRWGNTGQLYF. The DNA read from the CDR3 is TGTGCCAGCTCCCGCTGGGGGAACACCGGGCAGCTCTAC.

On this clone: The genes are named according to mouse. The read comes to an end 1 residue before the CDR3 does, leaving the germline J gene to fill in the end. V gene TRBV3 combines with J gene TRBJ1-1; 7 nucleotides match TRBD1. V was pared by 5 bases and J by 1 base, with 7 bases of the junction left unmatched. The CDR3 is 15 amino acids. CDR1 is SNHLY, CDR2 FYNGKV, per germline (reference sequence). The CDR3 loop reads CASSPHRGPNTEVFF. The part of the CDR3 DNA that was read is TGTGCCAGCAGCCCCCACAGGGGCCCGAACACAGAAGTCTTC.

This clone turned up a few times. Genes here carry mouse names. The read terminates 1 residue before the CDR3 end, so the remaining end is supplied by the germline J gene. The chain combines TRBV2 with TRBJ1-4; D possibly corresponds to TRBD1 (5 bases). This CDR3 is built from 13 residues. The germline V gene encodes CDR1 LGHNA and CDR2 YSYQKL. V lost 1 base, J lost 5 bases, and 5 bases lay in between. The covered CDR3 bases are TGTGCCAGCAGCCAAGCAGGGAACGAAAGATTATTT. Translated: CASSQAGNERLF. The CDR3 reads in full as CASSQAGNERLFF.

Details on this clone: The genes are named according to mouse. The CDR3 end lies 1 residue beyond the end of the read and is filled in from the germline J gene. Other DNA sequences in the same sample also yield this CDR3. The gene calls are TRBV13-2 and TRBJ2-7; the D gene is possibly TRBD2 (5 bases). This CDR3 has 13 amino acids. Trimming pared 0 bases from V and 4 bases from J, leaving 8 bases between. CDR1 and CDR2 from the germline V gene are NNHNN and SYGAGS (reference sequence). The CDR3 is CASGDAAGYEQYF. The sequenced CDR3 bases are TGTGCCAGCGGTGATGCGGCTGGGTATGAACAGTAC.

Comment on this clone: Gene labels here are mouse ones. With the read ending 1 residue before the CDR3 end, the germline J gene is used to fill in that end. The chain couples TRBV20 to TRBJ2-5; tentative D call: TRBD2 (6 bases). Trimming removed 0 bases at V and 0 bases at J, with 13 bases between. Germline CDR1 reads GFQATS; CDR2 reads STVNSAI. This CDR3 region has 16 residues. The CDR3 sequence is CGARDPLGINQDTQYF. CDR3 DNA (partial): TGTGGTGCTAGGGATCCCCTGGGGATTAACCAAGACACCCAGTAC.

For this clone: Gene labels here are mouse ones. From the germline J gene comes the end of the CDR3, since the read stops 1 residue before it. The rearrangement joins TRBV13-3 to TRBJ2-1; 11 nucleotides match TRBD2. Germline trimming cut 3 bases from V and 6 bases from J; bases unmatched to any gene: 5. CDR3 length: 15 amino acids. CDR1 and CDR2 from the germline V gene are NNHDY and SYVADS. Here the CDR3 reads CASSAGTGGFAEQFF. The CDR3 DNA, read in part, is TGTGCCAGCAGTGCCGGGACTGGGGGTTTTGCTGAGCAGTTC.

Regarding this clone: Gene names refer to mouse genes. The read ends 1 residue before the CDR3 terminus; that terminus is restored from the germline J gene. The chain links TRBV1 to TRBJ1-1, with 7 bases lining up with TRBD1. CDR3 length: 15 amino acids. Germline trimming cut 3 bases from V and 0 bases from J; bases unmatched to any gene: 4. Germline-derived CDR1 and CDR2 are NSQYPW and LRSPGD (reference sequence). CDR3 DNA (partial): TGCACCTGCAGTGCGAGGGGGCGCGAGAACACAGAAGTCTTC. Amino acid sequence: CTCSARGRENTEVF. The CDR3 in full is CTCSARGRENTEVFF.

In the case of this clone: Gene names and germline refer to mouse. Read data end 1 residue before the CDR3 end; the end is taken from the germline J gene. This chain links TRBV3 with TRBJ1-1, with TRBD1 as a possible D gene (6 bases). The V gene lost 5 bases and the J gene lost 5 bases, with 9 bases spanning the gap. The CDR3 totals 12 residues. Germline V lookup: CDR1 SNHLY, CDR2 FYNGKV (reference sequence). The CDR3 protein is CASSRGQTEVFF. Partial CDR3 DNA: TGTGCCAGCAGCCGGGGACAAACAGAAGTCTTC.

With respect to this clone: The gene names here belong to mouse. The CDR3 end is not reached by the read, which stops 1 residue before it; the germline J gene fills it in. The chain combines TRBV1 with TRBJ1-6; TRBD1 matches 7 bases. TRBJ1-6 is an ORF for which the function is uncertain. V lost 3 bases to trimming and J lost 5 bases; unmatched junction nucleotides: 4. CDR1 and CDR2 from the germline V gene are NSQYPW and LRSPGD (reference sequence). The CDR3 is 15 residues long. The CDR3 here is CTCSASGTDNSPLYF. The CDR3 DNA, read in part, is TGCACCTGCAGTGCCTCCGGGACAGATAATTCGCCCCTCTAC.

Remarks on this clone: The genes are named according to mouse. The CDR3 is cut off 1 residue early in the read; its end comes from the germline J gene. The chain is built from TRBV2 and TRBJ1-3; 12 nucleotides match TRBD1. This CDR3 region has 16 residues. The trim removed 4 bases at V and 2 bases at J, leaving 3 bases unmatched. Per the germline V gene, CDR1 is LGHNA and CDR2 is YSYQKL. The CDR3 loop reads CASSRGTGGPGNTLYF. CDR3 bases read: TGTGCCAGCAGCCGCGGGACAGGGGGCCCTGGAAATACGCTCTAT.

Concerning this clone itself: The gene names here belong to mouse. The read stops 1 residue short of the end of the CDR3; the missing end is completed from the germline J gene. Distinct nucleotide sequences in the sample also encode this CDR3. The chain carries TRBV13-2 and TRBJ2-5; D uncertain. Between the trimmed V and J ends, which lost 2 bases and 4 bases, there was a span of 2 bases. Germline V gene lookup returns CDR1 NNHNN and CDR2 SYGAGS (reference sequence). The CDR3 has 11 amino acids. CDR3: CASGEEDTQYF. Incomplete CDR3 DNA: TGTGCCAGCGGTGAAGAAGACACCCAGTAC.

About this clone itself: The germline and genes are mouse ones. The CDR3 end falls 1 residue outside the read, so it is completed with the germline J gene. The sample holds other DNA sequences that translate to the same CDR3. The chain is built from TRBV3 and TRBJ2-7, with TRBD2 matching 8 bases. CDR3 length equals 14 residues. Trimming took 0 bases from V and 7 from J; bases not matched to a gene: 5. Germline CDR1 is SNHLY and CDR2 is FYNGKV (reference sequence). Partial CDR3 DNA: TGTGCCAGCAGCTTAGCGGGGGGGGCGAGGGAACAGTAC. Encoded protein: CASSLAGGAREQY. The full CDR3 reads CASSLAGGAREQYF.

As for this clone: Mouse gene names and germline throughout. The observed sequence ends 1 residue before the CDR3 terminus, with the missing tail filled in from the germline J gene. This sequence joins TRBV20 and TRBJ2-7; 12 positions match TRBD2. Germline CDR1 GFQATS, CDR2 STVNSAI. The CDR3 is 14 residues long. Germline trimming cut 1 base from V and 7 bases from J; bases unmatched to any gene: 5. CDR3 DNA, as far as it was read: TGTGGTGCTAGGGGACTGGGGGGGCGCTGGGAACAGTAC. It codes for CGARGLGGRWEQY. The CDR3 as a whole reads CGARGLGGRWEQYF.

A note on this clone: The listed genes are named as in mouse. The CDR3 extends 1 residue past the end of the read, so its final part is completed from the germline J gene. The rearrangement links TRBV19 to TRBJ2-5; 9 nucleotides align to TRBD2. Germline trimming cut 8 bases from V and 1 base from J; bases unmatched to any gene: 2. This CDR3 has 13 amino acids. Germline V lookup: CDR1 FNHDT, CDR2 SITEND (reference sequence). The CDR3 DNA, read in part, is TGTGCCAGTGCTGGGGGGGACCAAGACACCCAGTAC. It encodes CASAGGDQDTQY. The entire CDR3 is CASAGGDQDTQYF.